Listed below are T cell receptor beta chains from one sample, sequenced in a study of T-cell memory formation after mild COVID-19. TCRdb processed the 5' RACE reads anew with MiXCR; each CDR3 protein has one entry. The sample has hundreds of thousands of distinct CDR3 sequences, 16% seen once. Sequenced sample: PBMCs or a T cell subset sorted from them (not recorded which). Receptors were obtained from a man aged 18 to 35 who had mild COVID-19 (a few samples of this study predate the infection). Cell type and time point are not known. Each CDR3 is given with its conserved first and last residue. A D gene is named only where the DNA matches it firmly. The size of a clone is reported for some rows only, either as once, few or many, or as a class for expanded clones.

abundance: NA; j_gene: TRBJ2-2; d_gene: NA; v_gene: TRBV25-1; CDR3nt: TGTGCCAGCATGTGGGGAGGCACCGGGGAGCTGTTTTTT; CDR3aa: CASMWGGTGELFF
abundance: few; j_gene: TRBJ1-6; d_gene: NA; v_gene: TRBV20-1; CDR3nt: TGCAGTGCTATCCCACAGGGCAATTCACCCCTCCACTTT; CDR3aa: CSAIPQGNSPLHF
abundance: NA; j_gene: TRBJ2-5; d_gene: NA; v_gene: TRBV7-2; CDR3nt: TGTGCCAGCAGCTCCACACGGTTCCAAGAGACCCAGTACTTC; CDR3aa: CASSSTRFQETQYF
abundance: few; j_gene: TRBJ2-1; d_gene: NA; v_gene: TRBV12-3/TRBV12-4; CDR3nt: TGTGCCAGCACCAGGGCATACAATGAGCAGTTCTTC; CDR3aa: CASTRAYNEQFF
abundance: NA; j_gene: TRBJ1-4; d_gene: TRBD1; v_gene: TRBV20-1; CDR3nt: TGCAGTGCTGGGACAGGAGGAGACGAAAAACTGTTTTTT; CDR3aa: CSAGTGGDEKLFF
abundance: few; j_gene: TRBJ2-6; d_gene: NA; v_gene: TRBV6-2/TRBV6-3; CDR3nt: TGTGCCAGCAGTTCGGGAGGGGCCAACGTCCTGACTTTC; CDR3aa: CASSSGGANVLTF
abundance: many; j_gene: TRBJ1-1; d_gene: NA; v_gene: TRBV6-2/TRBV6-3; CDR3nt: TGTGCCAGCAGATTGATGGGGGGCACTGAAGCTTTCTTT; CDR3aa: CASRLMGGTEAFF
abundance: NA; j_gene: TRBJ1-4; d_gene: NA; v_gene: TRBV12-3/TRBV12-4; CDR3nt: TGTGCCAGCACAGGGCGAAATGAAAAACTGTTTTTT; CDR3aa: CASTGRNEKLFF
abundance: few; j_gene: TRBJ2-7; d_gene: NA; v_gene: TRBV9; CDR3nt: TGTGCCAGCAGCGTATCCGTGGACAGCGTCTACGAGCAGTACTTC; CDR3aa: CASSVSVDSVYEQYF
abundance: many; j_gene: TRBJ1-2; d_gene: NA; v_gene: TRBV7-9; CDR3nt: TGTGCCAGCAGCTCTACGGACCTTGGCTACACCTTC; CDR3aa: CASSSTDLGYTF
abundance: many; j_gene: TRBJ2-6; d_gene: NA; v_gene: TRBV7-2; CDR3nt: TGTGCCAGCAGCTTAGCAGGGGCCGGGGCCAACGTCCTGACTTTC; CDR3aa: CASSLAGAGANVLTF
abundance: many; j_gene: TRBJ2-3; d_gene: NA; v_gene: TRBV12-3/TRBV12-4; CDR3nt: TGTGCCAGCAGTCCCCGGGCCTACACAGATACGCAGTATTTT; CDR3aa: CASSPRAYTDTQYF
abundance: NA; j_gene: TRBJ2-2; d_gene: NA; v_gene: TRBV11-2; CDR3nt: TGTGCCAGCAGCGGGCTGCGGGTTCGTACCGGGGAGCTGTTTTTT; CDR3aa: CASSGLRVRTGELFF
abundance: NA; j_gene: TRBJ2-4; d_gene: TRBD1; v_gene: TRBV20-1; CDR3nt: TGCAGTGCTAGCCACAGGGGCCTGAAACTAGCCAAAAACATTCAGTACTTC; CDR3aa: CSASHRGLKLAKNIQYF
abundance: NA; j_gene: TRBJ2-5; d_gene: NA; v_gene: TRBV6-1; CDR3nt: TGTGCCAGCTTCCAAAACCCGCGAGAGACCCAGTACTTC; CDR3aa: CASFQNPRETQYF
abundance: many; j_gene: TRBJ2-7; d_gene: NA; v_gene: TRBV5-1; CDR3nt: TGCGCCAGCAGCGACAGTGACTCCTACGAGCAGTACTTC; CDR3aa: CASSDSDSYEQYF
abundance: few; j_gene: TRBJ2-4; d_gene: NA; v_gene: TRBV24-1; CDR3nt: TGTGCCACCAGTGGTACAGGGTCCCGTAACATTCAGTACTTC; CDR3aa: CATSGTGSRNIQYF
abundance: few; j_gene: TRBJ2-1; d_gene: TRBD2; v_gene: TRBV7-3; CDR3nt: TGTGCCAGCAGCTTAGCGGGGGACGCAAGGGAGCAGTTCTTC; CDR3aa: CASSLAGDAREQFF
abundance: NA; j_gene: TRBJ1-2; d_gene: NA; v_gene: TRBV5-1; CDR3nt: TGCGCCAGCAGCTTGGATCGGGGTTGGAATGGCTACACCTTC; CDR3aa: CASSLDRGWNGYTF
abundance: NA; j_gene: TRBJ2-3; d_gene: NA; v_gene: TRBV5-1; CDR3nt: TGCGCCAGCAGCTTGGGGGGGTATGTTTTGGATACGCAGTATTTT; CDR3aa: CASSLGGYVLDTQYF
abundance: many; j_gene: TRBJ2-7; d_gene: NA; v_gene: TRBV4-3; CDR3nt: TGCGCCAGCAGCCGGCATGCGGGACAGCTCTCCTACGAGCAGTACTTC; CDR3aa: CASSRHAGQLSYEQYF
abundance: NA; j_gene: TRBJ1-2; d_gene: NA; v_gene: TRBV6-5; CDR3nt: TGTGCCAGCACCCAAGGAGGGGAGGGTTTCGGTGGCTACACCTTC; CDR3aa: CASTQGGEGFGGYTF
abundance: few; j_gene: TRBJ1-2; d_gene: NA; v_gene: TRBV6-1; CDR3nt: TGTGCCAGCAGTGAAGGGGCGGGCCCCGGCTATGGCTACACCTTC; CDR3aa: CASSEGAGPGYGYTF
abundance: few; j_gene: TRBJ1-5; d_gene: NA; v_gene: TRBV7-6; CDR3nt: TGTGCCAGCCCAGGGAAGGGGGTTCAGCCCCAGCATTTT; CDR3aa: CASPGKGVQPQHF
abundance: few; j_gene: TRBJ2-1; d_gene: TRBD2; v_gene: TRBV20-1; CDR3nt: TGCAGTGCCTCCCGACTAGCGGGGACATACAATGAGCAGTTCTTC; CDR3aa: CSASRLAGTYNEQFF
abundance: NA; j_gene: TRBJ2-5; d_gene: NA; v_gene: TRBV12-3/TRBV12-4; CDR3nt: TGTGCCAGCACCTGGGGGCGGAAAGAGACCCAGTACTTC; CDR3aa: CASTWGRKETQYF
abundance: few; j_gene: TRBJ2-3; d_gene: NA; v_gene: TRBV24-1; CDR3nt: TGTGCCACCGGGGTAGCGGAGACAGATACGCAGTATTTT; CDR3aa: CATGVAETDTQYF
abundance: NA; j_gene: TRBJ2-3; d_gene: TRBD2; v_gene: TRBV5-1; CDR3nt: TGCGCCACCACTTATAGCGGGGGGGCCACAGATACGCAGTATTTT; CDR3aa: CATTYSGGATDTQYF
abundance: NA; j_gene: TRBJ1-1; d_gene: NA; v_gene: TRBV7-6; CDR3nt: TGTGCCAGCAGCGCCCAGGGTCGGGCTGAAGCTTTCTTT; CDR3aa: CASSAQGRAEAFF
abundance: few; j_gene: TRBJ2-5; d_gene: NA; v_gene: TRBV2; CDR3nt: TGTGCCAGCAGTGAAGAGGAGACCCAGTACTTC; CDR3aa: CASSEEETQYF
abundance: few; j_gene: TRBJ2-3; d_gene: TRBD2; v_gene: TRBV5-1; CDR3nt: TGCGCCAGCAGCGGAAGGGAACTAGCGGAACCTAGCACAGATACGCAGTATTTT; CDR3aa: CASSGRELAEPSTDTQYF
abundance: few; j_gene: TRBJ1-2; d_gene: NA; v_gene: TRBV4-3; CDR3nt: TGCGCCAGCAGCCAAGAGTCAAACAATAACTATGGCTACACCTTC; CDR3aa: CASSQESNNNYGYTF
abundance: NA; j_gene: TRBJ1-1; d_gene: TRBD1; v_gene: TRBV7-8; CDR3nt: TGTGCCAGCAGCTCGCAGACAGGGGGAACCACTGAAGCTTTCTTT; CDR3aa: CASSSQTGGTTEAFF
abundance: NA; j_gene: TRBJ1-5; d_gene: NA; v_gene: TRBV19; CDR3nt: TGTGCCAGTAGTATGATGAGGGTTCAGCCCCAGCATTTT; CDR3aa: CASSMMRVQPQHF
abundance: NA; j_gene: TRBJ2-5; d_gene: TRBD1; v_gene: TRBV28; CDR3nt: TGTGCCAGCAGGTTGACAGGGTTAGCGGAGACCCAGTACTTC; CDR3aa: CASRLTGLAETQYF
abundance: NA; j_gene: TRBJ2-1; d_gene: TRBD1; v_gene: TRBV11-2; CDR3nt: TGTGCCAGCAGACTGACAGGGGGGAGCAATGAGCAGTTCTTC; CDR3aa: CASRLTGGSNEQFF
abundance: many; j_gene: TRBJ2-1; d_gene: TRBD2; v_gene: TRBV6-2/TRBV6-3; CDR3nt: TGTGCCAGCGTTTGGCCCAGCGGGGGGGCGGATGAGCAGTTCTTC; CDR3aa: CASVWPSGGADEQFF
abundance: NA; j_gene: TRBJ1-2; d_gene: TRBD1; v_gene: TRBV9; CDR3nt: TGTGCCAGCAGCGTAGGAGGGACAGCAGGTCACTATGGCTACACCTTC; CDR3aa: CASSVGGTAGHYGYTF
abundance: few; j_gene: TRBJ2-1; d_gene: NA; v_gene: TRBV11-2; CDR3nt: TGTGCCAGCAGCTTAGATGGCACAGGGAAAGGTCATGAGCAGTTCTTC; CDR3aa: CASSLDGTGKGHEQFF
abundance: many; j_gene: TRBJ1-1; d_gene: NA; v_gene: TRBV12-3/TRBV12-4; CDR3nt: TGTGCCAGCAGTAACAGGGTGGGGAACACTGAAGCTTTCTTT; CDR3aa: CASSNRVGNTEAFF
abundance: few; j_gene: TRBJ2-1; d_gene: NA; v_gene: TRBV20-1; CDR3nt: TGCAGTGCAGGAGGGGGGAGCTCCTACAATGAGCAGTTCTTC; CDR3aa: CSAGGGSSYNEQFF
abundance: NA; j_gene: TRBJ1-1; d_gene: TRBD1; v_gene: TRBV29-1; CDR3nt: TGCAGCACTAAGGACAGGGTTGCGTCTGAAGCTTTCTTT; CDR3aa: CSTKDRVASEAFF
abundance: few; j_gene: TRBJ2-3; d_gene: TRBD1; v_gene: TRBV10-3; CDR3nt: TGTGCCATCAGTGAGGGTTTGGGACAGGCCCTAGATACGCAGTATTTT; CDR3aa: CAISEGLGQALDTQYF
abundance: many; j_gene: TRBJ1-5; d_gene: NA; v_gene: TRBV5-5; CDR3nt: TGTGCCAGCAGCTTAACGTTGGGGGGTGGGAGCAATCAGCCCCAGCATTTT; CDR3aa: CASSLTLGGGSNQPQHF
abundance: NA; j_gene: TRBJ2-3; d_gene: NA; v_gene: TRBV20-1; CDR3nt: TGCAGTGCCCCGGGACTCCCCTACACAGATACGCAGTATTTT; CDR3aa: CSAPGLPYTDTQYF
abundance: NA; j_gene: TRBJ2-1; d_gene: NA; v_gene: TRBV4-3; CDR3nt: TGCGCCAGCAGCCAAGATAGCAGGGCCAATGAGCAGTTCTTC; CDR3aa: CASSQDSRANEQFF
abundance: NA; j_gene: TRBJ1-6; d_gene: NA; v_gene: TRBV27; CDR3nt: TGTGCCAGCAGTCGCCCTGACGGGTATTCACCCCTCCACTTT; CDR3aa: CASSRPDGYSPLHF
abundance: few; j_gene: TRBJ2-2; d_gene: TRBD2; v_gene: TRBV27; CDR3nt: TGTGCCAGCAGTTCCCTCTTCATAGCGGGGGGTAACACCGGGGAGCTGTTTTTT; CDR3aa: CASSSLFIAGGNTGELFF
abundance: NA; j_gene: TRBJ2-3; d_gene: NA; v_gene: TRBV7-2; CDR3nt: TGTGCCAGCAGCGCACAGGTACACCGGGGGGATACGCAGTATTTT; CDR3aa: CASSAQVHRGDTQYF
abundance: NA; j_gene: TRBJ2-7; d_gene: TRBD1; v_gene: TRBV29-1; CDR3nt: TGCAGCGCGTGGAGACAGGGGGCCAACGAGCAGTACTTC; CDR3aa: CSAWRQGANEQYF
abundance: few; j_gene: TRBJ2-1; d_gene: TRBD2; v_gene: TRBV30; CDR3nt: TGTGCCTGGAGTGGGGGAGCTAGCGGGGGCAATGAGCAGTTCTTC; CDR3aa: CAWSGGASGGNEQFF
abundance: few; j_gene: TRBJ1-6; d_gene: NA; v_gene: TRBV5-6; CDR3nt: TGTGCCAGCACCTCCTACTCCTATAATTCACCCCTCCACTTT; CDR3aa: CASTSYSYNSPLHF
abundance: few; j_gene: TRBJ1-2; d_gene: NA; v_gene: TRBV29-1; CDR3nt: TGCAGCGTTGAAGGGCAGATTTATGGCTACACCTTC; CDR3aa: CSVEGQIYGYTF
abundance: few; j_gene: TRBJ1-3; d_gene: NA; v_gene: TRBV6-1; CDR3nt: TGTGCCAGCATCAGGGACGGGAGGGGAAACACCATATATTTT; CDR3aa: CASIRDGRGNTIYF
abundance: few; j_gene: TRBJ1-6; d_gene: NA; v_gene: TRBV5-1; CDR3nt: TGCGCCAGCAGCTTGGAGCAGGGGCCCTATTCACCCCTCCACTTT; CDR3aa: CASSLEQGPYSPLHF
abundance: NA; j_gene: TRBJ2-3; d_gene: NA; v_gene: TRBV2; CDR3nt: TGTGCCAGCAGTGTGGCAGGAGACCGCACAGATACGCAGTATTTT; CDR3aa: CASSVAGDRTDTQYF
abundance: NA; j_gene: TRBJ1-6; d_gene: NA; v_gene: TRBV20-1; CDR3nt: TGCAGTGCTAGACCCCAGGCCGGGACACCACTTTCACCCCTCCACTTT; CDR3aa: CSARPQAGTPLSPLHF